The entry below gives a single T cell receptor (beta chain) sequence along with its context. These data come from a study of blood T cell repertoires in COVID-19. Background on the study: Samples taken during acute and convalescent COVID-19 were collected in the United States, Italy and Spain. T cells, B-cell-depleted T cells, or PBMCs supplied cDNA or gDNA.

The repertoire was sequenced with immunoSEQ multiplex PCR; TCRdb's copy has only in-frame clones and lacks some. The table records about 140,000 clones, around 83% of them present only once. The sequencing input was peripheral blood. This clonotype originated in a human donor in a cohort sampled during active COVID-19.

The CDR3 protein is CASSWRSRDRSSPLHF. The CDR3 DNA reads TGCGCCAGCAGCTGGAGGTCCCGGGACAGGAGTTCACCCCTCCACTTT. The rearrangement links TRBV5-1 to TRBJ1-6; 8 positions match TRBD1. CDR1 SGHRS and CDR2 YFSETQ come from the germline V gene. This CDR3 has 16 amino acids. Trimming cost V 3 bases and J 9 bases; bases outside gene matches: 11. The complete variable domain, with remaining parts taken from reference TRBV5-1 and TRBJ1-6, reads KAGVTQTPRYLIKTRGQQVTLSCSPISGHRSVSWYQQTPGQGLQFLFEYFSETQRNKGNFPGRFSGRQFSNSRSEMNVSTLELGDSALYLCASSWRSRDRSSPLHFGNGTRLTVT.